The rows below give T cell receptor beta chains drawn from one sample of a study of blood T cell repertoires in COVID-19. Clones were read by immunoSEQ multiplex PCR, and TCRdb kept only the in-frame ones, dropping some. The sample has 150,000 to 200,000 clones, around 87% seen once. Input material: peripheral blood. These receptor sequences come from a man aged 35-49 years with active or convalescent COVID-19. Both conserved end residues are trimmed from each CDR3. The order of the fields is J gene, V gene, CDR3 protein.

>TRBJ1-2|TRBV3-1/TRBV3-2
ASSQRTGGGYT
>TRBJ2-4|TRBV6-5
ASSYSRQGAKNIQY
>TRBJ1-1|TRBV10-3
AISESLQGGTEAF
>TRBJ1-2|TRBV6-5
ASSYGQGLYGYT
>TRBJ1-1|TRBV29-1
SVAGTGGAYTEAF
>TRBJ1-2|TRBV6-5
ASSPLQNNYGYT
>TRBJ2-7|TRBV19
ASSIRHQDRIGNYEQY
>TRBJ2-5|TRBV29-1
SVEDNQETQY
>TRBJ1-5|TRBV5-8
ASSSRRGPVIFQPQH
>TRBJ2-3|TRBV3-1/TRBV3-2
ASSQELAGGTDTQY
>TRBJ2-7|TRBV6-5
ASSLRWDTFYEQY
>TRBJ2-4|TRBV6-5
ASIDSGGGNIQY
>TRBJ2-3|TRBV7-3
ASSEGLPNTDTQY
>TRBJ2-1|TRBV6-2/TRBV6-3
ASSYDPELAGGRSYNEQF
>TRBJ1-6|TRBV28
ASSPVGTGTTYNSPLH
>TRBJ1-1|TRBV7-8
ASSLVSGMNTEAF
>TRBJ2-2|TRBV4-1
ASSQDRAGANTGELF